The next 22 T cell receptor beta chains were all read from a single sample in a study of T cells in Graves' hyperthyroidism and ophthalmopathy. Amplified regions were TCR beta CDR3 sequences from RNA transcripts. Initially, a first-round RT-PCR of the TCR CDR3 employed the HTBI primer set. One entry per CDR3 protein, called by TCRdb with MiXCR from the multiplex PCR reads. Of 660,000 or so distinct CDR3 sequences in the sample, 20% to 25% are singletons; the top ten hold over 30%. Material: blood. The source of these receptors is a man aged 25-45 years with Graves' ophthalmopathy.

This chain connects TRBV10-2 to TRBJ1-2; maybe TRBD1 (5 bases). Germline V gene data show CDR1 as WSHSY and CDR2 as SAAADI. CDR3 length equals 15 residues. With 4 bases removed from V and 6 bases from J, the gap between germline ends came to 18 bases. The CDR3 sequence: CASSGGEADLDGYTF. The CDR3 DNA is TGCGCCAGCAGTGGAGGGGAGGCGGATCTTGATGGCTACACCTTC.

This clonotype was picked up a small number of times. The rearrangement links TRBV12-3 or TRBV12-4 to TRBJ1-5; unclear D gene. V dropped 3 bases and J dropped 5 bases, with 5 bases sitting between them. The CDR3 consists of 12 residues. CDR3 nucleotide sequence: TGTGCCAGCAGTTTTGGTCATCAGCCCCAGCATTTT. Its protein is CASSFGHQPQHF.

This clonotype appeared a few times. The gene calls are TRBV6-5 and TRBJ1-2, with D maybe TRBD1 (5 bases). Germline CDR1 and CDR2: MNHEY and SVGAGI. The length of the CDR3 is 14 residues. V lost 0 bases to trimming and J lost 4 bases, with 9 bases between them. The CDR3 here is CASSYSSQGYGYTF. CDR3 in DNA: TGTGCCAGCAGTTACTCGTCCCAGGGCTATGGCTACACCTTC.

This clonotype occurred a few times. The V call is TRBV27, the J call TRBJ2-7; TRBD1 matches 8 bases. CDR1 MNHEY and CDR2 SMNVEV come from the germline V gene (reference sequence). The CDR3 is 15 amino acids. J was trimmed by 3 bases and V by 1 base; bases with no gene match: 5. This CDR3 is CASSLFQGADYEQYF. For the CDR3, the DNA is TGTGCCAGCAGTTTATTCCAGGGGGCTGACTACGAGCAGTACTTC.

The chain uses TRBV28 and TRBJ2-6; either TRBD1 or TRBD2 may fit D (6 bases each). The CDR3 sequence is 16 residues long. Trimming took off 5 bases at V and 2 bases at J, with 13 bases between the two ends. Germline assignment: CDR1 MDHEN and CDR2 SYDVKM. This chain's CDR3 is CASSLPGAAGANVLTF. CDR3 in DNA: TGTGCCAGCAGTCTCCCGGGGGCGGCTGGGGCCAACGTCCTGACTTTC. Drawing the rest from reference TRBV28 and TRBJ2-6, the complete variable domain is DVKVTQSSRYLVKRTGEKVFLECVQDMDHENMFWYRQDPGLGLRLIYFSYDVKMKEKGDIPEGYSVSREKKERFSLILESASTNQTSMYLCASSLPGAAGANVLTFGAGSRLTVL.

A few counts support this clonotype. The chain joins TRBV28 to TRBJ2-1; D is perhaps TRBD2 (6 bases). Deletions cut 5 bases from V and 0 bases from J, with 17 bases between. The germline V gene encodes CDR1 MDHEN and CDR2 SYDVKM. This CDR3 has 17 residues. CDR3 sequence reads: CASSPGPGSYSYNEQFF. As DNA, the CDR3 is TGTGCCAGCAGTCCCGGTCCCGGGAGCTACTCCTACAATGAGCAGTTCTTC.

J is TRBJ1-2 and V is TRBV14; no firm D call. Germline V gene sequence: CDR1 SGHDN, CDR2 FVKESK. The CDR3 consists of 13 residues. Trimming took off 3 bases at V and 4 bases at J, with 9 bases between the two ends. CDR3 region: CASSQQEGYGYTF. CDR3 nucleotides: TGTGCCAGCAGCCAGCAGGAGGGCTATGGCTACACCTTC.

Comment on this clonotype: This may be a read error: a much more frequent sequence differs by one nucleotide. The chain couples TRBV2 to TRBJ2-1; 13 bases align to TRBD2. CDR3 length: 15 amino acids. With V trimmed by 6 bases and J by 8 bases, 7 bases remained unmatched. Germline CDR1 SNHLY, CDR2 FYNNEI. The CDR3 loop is CASRELAGGYDEQFF. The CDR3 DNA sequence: TGTGCCAGCAGGGAACTAGCGGGGGGGTACGATGAGCAGTTCTTC. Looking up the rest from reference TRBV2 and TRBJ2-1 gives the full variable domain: EPEVTQTPSHQVTQMGQEVILRCVPISNHLYFYWYRQILGQKVEFLVSFYNNEISEKSEIFDDQFSVERPDGSNFTLKIRSTKLEDSAMYFCASRELAGGYDEQFFGPGTRLTVL.

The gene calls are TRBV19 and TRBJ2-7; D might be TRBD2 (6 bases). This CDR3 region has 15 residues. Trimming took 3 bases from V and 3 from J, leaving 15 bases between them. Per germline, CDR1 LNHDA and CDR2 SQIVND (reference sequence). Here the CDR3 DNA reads TGTGCCAGTAGTATGACGGGACTCGGAGACTACGAGCAGTACTTC. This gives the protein CASSMTGLGDYEQYF.

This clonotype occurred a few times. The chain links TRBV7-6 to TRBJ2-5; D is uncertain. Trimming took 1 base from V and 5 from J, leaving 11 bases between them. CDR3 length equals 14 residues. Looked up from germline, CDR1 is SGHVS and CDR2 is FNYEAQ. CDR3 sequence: CASSLVPAEETQYF. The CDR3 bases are TGTGCCAGCAGCTTAGTCCCAGCCGAGGAGACCCAGTACTTC.

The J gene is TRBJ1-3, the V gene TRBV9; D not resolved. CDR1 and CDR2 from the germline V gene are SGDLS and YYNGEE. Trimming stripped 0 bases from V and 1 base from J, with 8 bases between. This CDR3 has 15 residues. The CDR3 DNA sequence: TGTGCCAGCAGCGTAGAGGGAGTTTCTGGAAACACCATATATTTT. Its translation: CASSVEGVSGNTIYF.

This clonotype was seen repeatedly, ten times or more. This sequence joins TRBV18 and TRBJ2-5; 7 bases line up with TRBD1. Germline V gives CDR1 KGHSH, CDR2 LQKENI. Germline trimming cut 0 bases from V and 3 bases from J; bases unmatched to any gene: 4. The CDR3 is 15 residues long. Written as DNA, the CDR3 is TGTGCCAGCTCACCACCGGGACAGTCTAAAGAGACCCAGTACTTC. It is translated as CASSPPGQSKETQYF.

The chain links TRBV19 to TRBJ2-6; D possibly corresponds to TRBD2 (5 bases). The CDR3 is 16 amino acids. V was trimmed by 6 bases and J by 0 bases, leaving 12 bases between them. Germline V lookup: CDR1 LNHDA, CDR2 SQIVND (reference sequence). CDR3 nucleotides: TGTGCCAGTAGCCCTCTCGGGAACTCTGGGGCCAACGTCCTGACTTTC. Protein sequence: CASSPLGNSGANVLTF.

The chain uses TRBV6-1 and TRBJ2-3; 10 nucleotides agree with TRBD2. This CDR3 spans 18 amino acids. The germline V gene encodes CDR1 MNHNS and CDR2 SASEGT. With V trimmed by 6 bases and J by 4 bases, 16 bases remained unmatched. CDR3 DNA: TGTGCCAGCAGCCCTGGACACCTCAGCGGGAGGGCCGCAGATACGCAGTATTTT. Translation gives CASSPGHLSGRAADTQYF.

CDR3 nucleotides: TGCAGTGCCTCCAACCCTCAGGGAAACACCATATATTTT. Translation: CSASNPQGNTIYF. The chain joins TRBV20-1 to TRBJ1-3; D remains ambiguous. The germline V gene has CDR1 DFQATT and CDR2 SNEGSKA (reference sequence). This CDR3 has 13 amino acids. Trimming cost V 6 bases and J 4 bases, with 13 bases left between them.

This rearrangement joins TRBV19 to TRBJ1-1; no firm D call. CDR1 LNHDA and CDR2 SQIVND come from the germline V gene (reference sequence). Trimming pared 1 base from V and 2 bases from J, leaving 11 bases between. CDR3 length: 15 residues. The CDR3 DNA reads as TGTGCCAGTAGTATAGGCAGGCCGCCTAACACTGAAGCTTTCTTT. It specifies CASSIGRPPNTEAFF. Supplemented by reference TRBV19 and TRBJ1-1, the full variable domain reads DGGITQSPKYLFRKEGQNVTLSCEQNLNHDAMYWYRQDPGQGLRLIYYSQIVNDFQKGDIAEGYSVSREKKESFPLTVTSAQKNPTAFYLCASSIGRPPNTEAFFGQGTRLTVV.

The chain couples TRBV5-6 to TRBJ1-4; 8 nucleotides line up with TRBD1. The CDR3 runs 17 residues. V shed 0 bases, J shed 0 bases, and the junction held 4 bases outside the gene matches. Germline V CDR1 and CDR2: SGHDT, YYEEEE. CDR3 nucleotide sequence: TGTGCCAGCAGCTTGGGAGACAGGGGTTCAACTAATGAAAAACTGTTTTTT. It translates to CASSLGDRGSTNEKLFF.

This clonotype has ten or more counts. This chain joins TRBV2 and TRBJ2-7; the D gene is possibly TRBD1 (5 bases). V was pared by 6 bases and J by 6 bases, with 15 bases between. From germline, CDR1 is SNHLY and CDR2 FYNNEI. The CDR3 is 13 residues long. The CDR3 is CASRYRGSSEQYF. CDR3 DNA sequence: TGTGCCAGCAGGTATAGGGGTTCTAGCGAGCAGTACTTC.

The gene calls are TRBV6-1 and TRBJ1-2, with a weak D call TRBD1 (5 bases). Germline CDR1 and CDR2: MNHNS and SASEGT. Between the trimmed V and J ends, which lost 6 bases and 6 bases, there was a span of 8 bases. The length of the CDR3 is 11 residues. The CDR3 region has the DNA TGTGCCAGCAGAGCCAGGGATGGCTACACCTTC. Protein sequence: CASRARDGYTF.

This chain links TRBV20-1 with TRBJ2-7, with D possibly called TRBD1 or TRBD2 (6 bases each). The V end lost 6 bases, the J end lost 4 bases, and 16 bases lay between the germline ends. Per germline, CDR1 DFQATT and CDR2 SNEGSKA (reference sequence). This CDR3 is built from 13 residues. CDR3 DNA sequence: TGCAGTGCCACCAGGGGAGGAGAGTACGAGCAGTACTTC. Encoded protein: CSATRGGEYEQYF.

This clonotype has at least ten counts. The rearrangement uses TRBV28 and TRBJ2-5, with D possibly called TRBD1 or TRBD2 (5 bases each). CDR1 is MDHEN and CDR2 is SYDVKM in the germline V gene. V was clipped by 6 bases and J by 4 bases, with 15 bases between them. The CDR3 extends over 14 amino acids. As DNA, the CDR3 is TGTGCCAGCAGCATAGGTGGGGCGGGAGAGACCCAGTACTTC. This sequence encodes CASSIGGAGETQYF.

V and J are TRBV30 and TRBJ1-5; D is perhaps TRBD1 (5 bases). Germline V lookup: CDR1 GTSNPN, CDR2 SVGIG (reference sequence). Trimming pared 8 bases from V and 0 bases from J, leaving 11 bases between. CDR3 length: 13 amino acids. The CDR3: CARSGISNQPQHF. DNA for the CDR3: TGTGCCCGTTCAGGGATTAGCAATCAGCCCCAGCATTTT.